These 5 T cell receptor beta chains originate from one sample sequenced in a study of T cell responses to AZD1222 COVID-19 vaccine. Libraries were prepared by immunoSEQ multiplex PCR; TCRdb keeps only in-frame clonotypes and omits some of them. The data contain about 160,000 clones, more than 80% of them singletons. Source: peripheral blood, taken on day 0 of AZD1222 vaccination. These receptors originate from an adult in good health.

The gene calls are TRBV5-5 and TRBJ2-5, with 10 positions matching TRBD1. Germline assignment: CDR1 SGHKS and CDR2 YYEKEE (reference sequence). CDR3 length: 14 amino acids. Trimming at V came to 4 bases and at J to 5 bases, leaving 5 bases not matched to a gene. CDR3 in DNA: TGTGCCAGCAGCGTGACAGGGGGCTGGGAGACCCAGTACTTC. Encoded protein: CASSVTGGWETQYF.

This clone was seen a few times. The V call is TRBV15, the J call TRBJ2-1, with 9 bases matching TRBD2. V shed 4 bases and J 6 bases; nucleotides not matched to a gene: 7. Germline V gene sequence: CDR1 LNHNV, CDR2 YYDKDF (reference sequence). CDR3 size: 15 residues. DNA of the CDR3: TGTGCCACCAGCAATGTCGCGGGGGGGCTCAATGAGCAGTTCTTC. Amino acids: CATSNVAGGLNEQFF.

Comments on this clone: A much more abundant neighbour one base away suggests this may be a read error. The V and J genes are TRBV2 and TRBJ2-2; no firm D call. Germline CDR1 is SNHLY and CDR2 is FYNNEI. The CDR3 totals 11 residues. Trimming removed 5 bases at V and 5 bases at J, with 3 bases between. The CDR3 spells CASSNTGELFF. The CDR3, as DNA: TGTGCCAGCAGTAATACCGGGGAGCTGTTTTTT. Full variable domain (missing parts from reference TRBV2 and TRBJ2-2): EPEVTQTPSHQVTQMGQEVILRCVPISNHLYFYWYRQILGQKVEFLVSFYNNEISEKSEIFDDQFSVERPDGSNFTLKIRSTKLEDSAMYFCASSNTGELFFGEGSRLTVL.

The J gene is TRBJ1-4, the V gene TRBV27; tentatively, D is TRBD1 (5 bases). CDR1 MNHEY and CDR2 SMNVEV come from the germline V gene (reference sequence). The V and J ends lost 6 bases and 5 bases respectively, with 28 bases between them. The CDR3 extends over 19 amino acids. The CDR3 sequence: CASSPHMFRDSPLNEKLFF. As DNA, the CDR3 is TGTGCCAGCAGCCCCCATATGTTTAGAGACAGTCCCTTGAATGAAAAACTGTTTTTT.

This chain joins TRBV9 and TRBJ2-7; 7 positions agree with TRBD2. The J segment lost 6 bases and the V segment lost 4 bases, leaving 10 bases of the junction unmatched. CDR3 size: 14 residues. Germline V gene sequence: CDR1 SGDLS, CDR2 YYNGEE. CDR3 protein: CASSPPGRYFEQYF. CDR3 DNA: TGTGCCAGCAGCCCCCCCGGGAGGTACTTCGAGCAGTACTTC.